Included here is one T cell receptor beta chain sequence, with context. The antigen remains unidentified. Germline V gene lookup returns CDR1 MNHEY and CDR2 SMNVEV (reference sequence). The V gene lost 5 bases and the J gene lost 5 bases, with 15 bases spanning the gap. The CDR3 totals 14 residues. The entry originates in a study of B cell selection in AIRE deficiency. Study conclusions and caveats: Of fewer than 4,500 shared Treg TCRbeta sequences, roughly 31% were healthy-donor-only and 9.3% patient-only. Around 33% of healthy-donor shared Treg TCRbeta sequences appeared in patient Tconv cells.

Assay: immunoSEQ multiplex PCR; the TCRdb copy retains only in-frame clones and omits some. The table has roughly 14,000 clones, about 93% seen once. Regulatory T cells were sorted as CD4+CD25hiCD127low/negative cells. Sequenced material: Tregs sorted from PBMCs. The chain joins TRBV27 to TRBJ1-2; D may be TRBD1 (6 bases). The receptor comes from a human donor with AIRE deficiency. The CDR3 spells CASSPREQGYGYTF. CDR3 DNA: TGTGCCAGCAGTCCCCGGGAGCAGGGGTATGGCTACACCTTC.